A selection of T cell receptor beta chains follows, all from one sample in a study of cytomegalovirus exposure and HLA in healthy donors. Method: immunoSEQ multiplex PCR; TCRdb's copy keeps in-frame clones and lacks some. The table records under 200,000 clones, approximately 81% of them present only once. The specimen was PBMCs. All receptors derive from a boy under 10 years old in good health and CMV-seronegative. The CDR3 runs from the conserved cysteine through the conserved F or W. The D gene is left open where the match is weak. A clone size is listed for some rows: how often the clone was seen (once, few, many), or a class if it is expanded.

v_gene: TRBV25-1; j_gene: TRBJ1-2; d_gene: .; abundance: .; CDR3aa: CASSESDSLGSDGYTF; CDR3nt: TGTGCCAGCAGTGAATCCGACAGTCTAGGTTCCGATGGCTACACCTTC
v_gene: TRBV4-2; j_gene: TRBJ2-7; d_gene: TRBD2; abundance: .; CDR3aa: CASSQEGPGTSYSYEQYF; CDR3nt: TGTGCCAGCAGCCAAGAGGGCCCTGGGACTAGCTATTCTTACGAGCAGTACTTC
v_gene: TRBV27; j_gene: TRBJ2-2; d_gene: .; abundance: .; CDR3aa: CASSFFEGSGTGELFF; CDR3nt: TGTGCCAGCAGTTTTTTTGAGGGTAGCGGCACCGGGGAGCTGTTTTTT
v_gene: TRBV7-9; j_gene: TRBJ2-3; d_gene: .; abundance: .; CDR3aa: CASSPRDTTDTQYF; CDR3nt: TGTGCCAGCAGCCCCCGGGACACCACAGATACGCAGTATTTT
v_gene: TRBV4-1; j_gene: TRBJ2-6; d_gene: TRBD2; abundance: .; CDR3aa: CASSQGAGDSGANVLTF; CDR3nt: TGCGCCAGCAGCCAAGGAGCGGGAGACTCTGGGGCCAACGTCCTGACTTTC
v_gene: TRBV5-8; j_gene: TRBJ2-3; d_gene: TRBD2; abundance: .; CDR3aa: CASSLGASGGTDTQYF; CDR3nt: TGTGCCAGCAGCTTGGGGGCTAGCGGAGGCACAGATACGCAGTATTTT
v_gene: TRBV6-5; j_gene: TRBJ2-7; d_gene: TRBD1; abundance: .; CDR3aa: CASTLQGAGEQYF; CDR3nt: TGTGCCAGCACCTTACAGGGGGCGGGGGAGCAGTACTTC
v_gene: TRBV10-3; j_gene: TRBJ2-5; d_gene: TRBD2; abundance: once; CDR3aa: CAISDQGLVRETQYF; CDR3nt: TGTGCCATCAGTGACCAGGGACTAGTTCGGGAGACCCAGTACTTC
v_gene: TRBV28; j_gene: TRBJ2-7; d_gene: TRBD1; abundance: .; CDR3aa: CASRRTGQGDEQYF; CDR3nt: TGTGCCAGCAGACGTACGGGACAGGGTGACGAGCAGTACTTC
v_gene: TRBV10-1; j_gene: TRBJ2-4; d_gene: .; abundance: .; CDR3aa: CASSLGLAKNIQYF; CDR3nt: TGCGCCAGCAGCCTCGGTCTAGCCAAAAACATTCAGTACTTC
v_gene: TRBV18; j_gene: TRBJ2-5; d_gene: TRBD2; abundance: .; CDR3aa: CASSLDSGRGKTQYF; CDR3nt: TGTGCCAGCTCACTAGATAGCGGGAGAGGCAAGACCCAGTACTTC
v_gene: TRBV19; j_gene: TRBJ1-1; d_gene: .; abundance: few; CDR3aa: CASSALPDTEAFF; CDR3nt: TGTGCCAGTAGTGCCCTCCCGGACACTGAAGCTTTCTTT
v_gene: TRBV2; j_gene: TRBJ2-2; d_gene: .; abundance: .; CDR3aa: CASSEGLYTGELFF; CDR3nt: TGTGCCAGCAGTGAAGGACTCTACACCGGGGAGCTGTTTTTT
v_gene: TRBV5-1; j_gene: TRBJ2-5; d_gene: TRBD2; abundance: once; CDR3aa: CASSLLLASQETQYF; CDR3nt: TGCGCCAGCAGCTTGTTACTAGCGTCACAAGAGACCCAGTACTTC
v_gene: TRBV5-1; j_gene: TRBJ2-5; d_gene: TRBD2; abundance: .; CDR3aa: CASSPRTSSQETQYF; CDR3nt: TGCGCCAGCAGCCCCCGGACTAGTTCCCAAGAGACCCAGTACTTC
v_gene: TRBV5-1; j_gene: TRBJ2-7; d_gene: TRBD2; abundance: .; CDR3aa: CASSPRSGYLSYEQYF; CDR3nt: TGCGCCAGCAGCCCACGTAGCGGGTACCTCTCCTACGAGCAGTACTTC
v_gene: TRBV7-2; j_gene: TRBJ2-7; d_gene: TRBD2; abundance: .; CDR3aa: CASSLGLAGSYEQYF; CDR3nt: TGTGCCAGCAGCTTAGGACTAGCGGGCTCCTACGAGCAGTACTTC
v_gene: TRBV15; j_gene: TRBJ2-2; d_gene: TRBD2; abundance: .; CDR3aa: CATSRDGPLADTGELFF; CDR3nt: TGTGCCACCAGCAGAGATGGTCCACTAGCGGACACCGGGGAGCTGTTTTTT
v_gene: TRBV7-3; j_gene: TRBJ2-1; d_gene: TRBD2; abundance: .; CDR3aa: CASSSLGSGNYDEQFF; CDR3nt: TGTGCCAGCAGCTCCCTCGGGAGCGGGAATTACGATGAGCAGTTCTTC
v_gene: TRBV7-8; j_gene: TRBJ1-2; d_gene: .; abundance: .; CDR3aa: CASSLVTSSYGYTF; CDR3nt: TGTGCCAGCAGCTTAGTAACATCATCCTATGGCTACACCTTC
v_gene: TRBV7-7; j_gene: TRBJ2-3; d_gene: .; abundance: once; CDR3aa: CASSPSGSQDTQYF; CDR3nt: TGTGCCAGCAGCCCCTCCGGGTCCCAAGATACGCAGTATTTT
v_gene: TRBV23-1; j_gene: TRBJ2-7; d_gene: .; abundance: few; CDR3aa: CASSKITGGTACYEQYF; CDR3nt: TGCGCCAGCAGTAAAATCACGGGGGGGACAGCTTGCTACGAGCAGTACTTC
v_gene: TRBV4-2; j_gene: TRBJ2-7; d_gene: .; abundance: .; CDR3aa: CASSQDAVDYEQYF; CDR3nt: TGTGCCAGCAGCCAAGATGCGGTGGACTACGAGCAGTACTTC
v_gene: TRBV5-4; j_gene: TRBJ2-1; d_gene: .; abundance: .; CDR3aa: CASSGGRDYTYNEQFF; CDR3nt: TGTGCCAGCAGCGGGGGGCGGGACTACACCTACAATGAGCAGTTCTTC
v_gene: TRBV28; j_gene: TRBJ2-1; d_gene: .; abundance: once; CDR3aa: CASSSSRGLTYNEQFF; CDR3nt: TGTGCCAGCAGTTCTTCTCGCGGACTTACCTACAATGAGCAGTTCTTC
v_gene: TRBV10-1; j_gene: TRBJ2-2; d_gene: TRBD2; abundance: .; CDR3aa: CASSESSGLVDTGELFF; CDR3nt: TGCGCCAGCAGTGAGTCCTCGGGACTAGTTGACACCGGGGAGCTGTTTTTT
v_gene: TRBV5-5; j_gene: TRBJ2-6; d_gene: .; abundance: few; CDR3aa: CASSLVQGSGANVLTF; CDR3nt: TGTGCCAGCAGCTTGGTTCAGGGCTCTGGGGCCAACGTCCTGACTTTC
v_gene: TRBV4-1; j_gene: TRBJ2-7; d_gene: .; abundance: .; CDR3aa: CASSQRYDLDRTYEQYF; CDR3nt: TGCGCCAGCAGCCAACGGTACGACTTAGACAGGACCTACGAGCAGTACTTC
v_gene: TRBV6-1; j_gene: TRBJ2-5; d_gene: .; abundance: .; CDR3aa: CAINQGREETQYF; CDR3nt: TGTGCCATCAACCAAGGGCGGGAAGAGACCCAGTACTTC
v_gene: TRBV19; j_gene: TRBJ1-1; d_gene: TRBD1; abundance: .; CDR3aa: CASSYRDRGTEAFF; CDR3nt: TGTGCCAGTAGTTACCGGGACAGGGGGACTGAAGCTTTCTTT